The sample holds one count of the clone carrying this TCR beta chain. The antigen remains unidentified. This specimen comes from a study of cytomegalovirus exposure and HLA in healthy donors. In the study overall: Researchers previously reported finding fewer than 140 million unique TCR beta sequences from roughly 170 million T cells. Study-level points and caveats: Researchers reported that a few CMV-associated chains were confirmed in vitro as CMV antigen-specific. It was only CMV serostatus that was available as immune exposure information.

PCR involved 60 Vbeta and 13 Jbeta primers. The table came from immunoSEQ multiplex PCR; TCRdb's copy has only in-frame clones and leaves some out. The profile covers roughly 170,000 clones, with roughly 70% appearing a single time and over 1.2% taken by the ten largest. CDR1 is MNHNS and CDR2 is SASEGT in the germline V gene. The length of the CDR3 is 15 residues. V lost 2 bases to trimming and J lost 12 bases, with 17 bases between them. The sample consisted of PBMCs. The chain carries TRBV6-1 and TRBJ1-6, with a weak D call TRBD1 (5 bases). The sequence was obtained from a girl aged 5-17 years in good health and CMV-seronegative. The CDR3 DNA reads TGTGCCAGCAGTGAAACCGGAGGGGCAGGGAGACCCCTCCACTTT. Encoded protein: CASSETGGAGRPLHF.